Sequencing of this T cell receptor (beta chain) was carried out in a study of T cell repertoires in cytomegalovirus infection. Overall study results and limits: Clonotype analysis showed dominance of the ex vivo response by HLA-C-restricted CMV-specific TCR beta clonotypes. Identification of carriers of CMV plus the relevant HLA was performed using cumulative public TCR beta family frequency.

TCRdb independently ran MiXCR on the reads; one entry per CDR3 protein. Seen here are about 150,000 distinct CDR3 sequences, about a quarter observed once, and the top ten hold approximately 11%. Deletions cut 1 base from V and 4 bases from J, with 5 bases between. Germline V gene sequence: CDR1 SGHNT, CDR2 YYREEE (reference sequence). The CDR3 spans 12 residues. This clonotype has ten or more counts. The antigen is unknown. The chain employs TRBV5-4 and TRBJ1-2; no clear D. This TCR was recovered from a human donor in good health (CMV status not recorded). Some clones in this sample may be carry-over from other donors' samples. The specimen sequenced was PBMCs. CDR3: CASSLPGYGYTF. Written as DNA, the CDR3 is TGTGCCAGCAGCTTGCCCGGCTATGGCTACACCTTC.